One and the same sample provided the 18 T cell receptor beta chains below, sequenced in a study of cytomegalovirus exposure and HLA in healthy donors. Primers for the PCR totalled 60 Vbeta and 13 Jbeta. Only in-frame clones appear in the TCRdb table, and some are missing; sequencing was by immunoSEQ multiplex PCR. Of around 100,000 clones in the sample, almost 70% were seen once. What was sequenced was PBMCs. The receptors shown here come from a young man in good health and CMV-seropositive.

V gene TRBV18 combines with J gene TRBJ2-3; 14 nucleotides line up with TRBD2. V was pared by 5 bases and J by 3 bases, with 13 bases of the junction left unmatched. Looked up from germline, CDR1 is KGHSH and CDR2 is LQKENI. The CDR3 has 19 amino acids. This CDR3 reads CASSKTSGGAVSLTDTQYF. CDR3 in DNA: TGTGCCAGCTCAAAGACTAGCGGGGGGGCAGTGAGCCTTACAGATACGCAGTATTTT.

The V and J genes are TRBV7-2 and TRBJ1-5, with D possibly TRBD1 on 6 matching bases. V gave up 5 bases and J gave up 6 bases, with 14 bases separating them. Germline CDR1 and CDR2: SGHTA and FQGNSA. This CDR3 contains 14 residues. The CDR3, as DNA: TGTGCCAGCAGCGCAGAAGGGGGTGTTCAGCCCCAGCATTTT. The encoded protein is CASSAEGGVQPQHF.

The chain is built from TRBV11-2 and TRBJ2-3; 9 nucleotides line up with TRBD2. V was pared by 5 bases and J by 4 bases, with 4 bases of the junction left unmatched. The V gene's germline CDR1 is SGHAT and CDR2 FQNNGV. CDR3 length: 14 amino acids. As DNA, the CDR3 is TGTGCCAGCAGCCCTAGCGGGAATTCAGATACGCAGTATTTT. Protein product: CASSPSGNSDTQYF.

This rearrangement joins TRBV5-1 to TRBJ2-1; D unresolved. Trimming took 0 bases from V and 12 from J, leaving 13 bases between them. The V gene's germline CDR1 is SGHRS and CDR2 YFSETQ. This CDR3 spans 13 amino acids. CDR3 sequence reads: CASSLGSHTGQFF. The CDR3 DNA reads TGCGCCAGCAGCTTGGGTAGCCACACGGGGCAGTTCTTC.

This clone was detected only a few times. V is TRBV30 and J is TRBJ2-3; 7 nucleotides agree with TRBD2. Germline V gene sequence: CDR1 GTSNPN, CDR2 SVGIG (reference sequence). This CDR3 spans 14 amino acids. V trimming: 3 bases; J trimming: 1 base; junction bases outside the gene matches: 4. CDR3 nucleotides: TGTGCCTGGAGGTGGGCGGGGGGCACAGATACGCAGTATTTT. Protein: CAWRWAGGTDTQYF. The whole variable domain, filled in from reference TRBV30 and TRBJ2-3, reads SQTIHQWPATLVQPVGSPLSLECTVEGTSNPNLYWYRQAAGRGLQLLFYSVGIGQISSEVPQNLSASRPQDRQFILSSKKLLLSDSGFYLCAWRWAGGTDTQYFGPGTRLTVL.

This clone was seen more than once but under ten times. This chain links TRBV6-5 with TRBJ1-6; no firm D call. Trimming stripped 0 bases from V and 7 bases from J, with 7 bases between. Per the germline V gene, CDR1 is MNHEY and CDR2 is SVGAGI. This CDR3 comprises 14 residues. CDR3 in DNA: TGTGCCAGCAGTTACTCTAGCACCAATTCACCCCTCCACTTT. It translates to CASSYSSTNSPLHF.

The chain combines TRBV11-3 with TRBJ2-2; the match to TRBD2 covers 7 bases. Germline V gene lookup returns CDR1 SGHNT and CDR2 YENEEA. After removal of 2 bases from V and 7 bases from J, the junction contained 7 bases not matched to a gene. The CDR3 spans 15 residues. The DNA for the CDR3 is TGTGCCAGCAGCTTACAGGCGGGAGATATCGGGGAGCTGTTTTTT. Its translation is CASSLQAGDIGELFF.

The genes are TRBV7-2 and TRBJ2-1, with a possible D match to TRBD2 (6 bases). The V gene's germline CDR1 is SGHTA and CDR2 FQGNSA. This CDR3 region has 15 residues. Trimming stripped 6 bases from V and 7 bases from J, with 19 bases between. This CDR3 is CASSPLLGGHNEQFF. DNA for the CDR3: TGTGCCAGCAGTCCCCTACTTGGAGGGCATAATGAGCAGTTCTTC.

CDR3 loop: CASSERALAGQETQYF. As DNA, the CDR3 is TGTGCCAGCAGTGAAAGGGCACTAGCGGGCCAAGAGACCCAGTACTTC. The chain uses TRBV6-1 and TRBJ2-5; 9 positions agree with TRBD2. Germline V gene sequence: CDR1 MNHNS, CDR2 SASEGT. The V gene end was trimmed by 2 bases and the J gene end by 1 base; junction bases not matched to a gene: 5. The CDR3 is 16 residues long.

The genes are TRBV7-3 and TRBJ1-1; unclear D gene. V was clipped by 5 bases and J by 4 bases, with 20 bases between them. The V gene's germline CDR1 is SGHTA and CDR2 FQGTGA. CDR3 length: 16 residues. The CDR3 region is CASSPSKTVGITEAFF. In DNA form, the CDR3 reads TGTGCCAGCAGCCCCTCAAAAACAGTAGGCATCACTGAAGCTTTCTTT. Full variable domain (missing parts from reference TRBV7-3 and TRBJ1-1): GAGVSQTPSNKVTEKGKYVELRCDPISGHTALYWYRQSLGQGPEFLIYFQGTGAADDSGLPNDRFFAVRPEGSVSTLKIQRTERGDSAVYLCASSPSKTVGITEAFFGQGTRLTVV.

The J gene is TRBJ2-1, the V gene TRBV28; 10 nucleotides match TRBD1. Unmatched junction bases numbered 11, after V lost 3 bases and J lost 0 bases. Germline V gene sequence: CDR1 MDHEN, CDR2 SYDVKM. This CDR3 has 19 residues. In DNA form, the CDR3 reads TGTGCCAGCAGTTTGCGTATTGCCCGGACAGGGGGCTCCTACAATGAGCAGTTCTTC. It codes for CASSLRIARTGGSYNEQFF.

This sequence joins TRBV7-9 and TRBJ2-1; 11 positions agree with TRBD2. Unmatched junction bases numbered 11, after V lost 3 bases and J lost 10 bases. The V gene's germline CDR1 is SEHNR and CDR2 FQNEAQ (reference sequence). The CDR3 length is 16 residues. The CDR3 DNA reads TGTGCCAGCAGCTTTTATCGACTAGCGGGGAGTAAAGAGCAGTTCTTC. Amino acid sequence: CASSFYRLAGSKEQFF.

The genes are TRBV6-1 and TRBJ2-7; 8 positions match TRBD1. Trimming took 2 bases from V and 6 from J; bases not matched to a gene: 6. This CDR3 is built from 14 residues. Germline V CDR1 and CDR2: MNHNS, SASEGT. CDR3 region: CASSELRGPSEQYV. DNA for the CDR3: TGTGCCAGCAGTGAACTCAGGGGGCCGAGCGAGCAGTACGTC.

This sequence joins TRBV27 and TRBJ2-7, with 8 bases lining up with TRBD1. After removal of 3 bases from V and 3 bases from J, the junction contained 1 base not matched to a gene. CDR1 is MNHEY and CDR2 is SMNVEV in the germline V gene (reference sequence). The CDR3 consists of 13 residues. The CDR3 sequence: CASSFGTGYEQYF. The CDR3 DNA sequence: TGTGCCAGCAGTTTTGGGACAGGCTACGAGCAGTACTTC.

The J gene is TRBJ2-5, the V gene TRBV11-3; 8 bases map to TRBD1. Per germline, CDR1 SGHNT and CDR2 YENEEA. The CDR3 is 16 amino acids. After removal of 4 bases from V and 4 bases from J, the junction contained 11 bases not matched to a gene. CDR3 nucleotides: TGTGCCAGCAGCTCCACGGGACAGGAGGGAGGAGAGACCCAGTACTTC. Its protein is CASSSTGQEGGETQYF.

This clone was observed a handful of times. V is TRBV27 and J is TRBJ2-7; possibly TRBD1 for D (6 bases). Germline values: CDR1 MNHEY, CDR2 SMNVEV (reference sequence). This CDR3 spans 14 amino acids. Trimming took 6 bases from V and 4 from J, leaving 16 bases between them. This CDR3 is CASRKTGLRYEQYV. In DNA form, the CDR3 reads TGTGCCAGCAGGAAAACAGGGTTAAGGTACGAGCAGTACGTC.

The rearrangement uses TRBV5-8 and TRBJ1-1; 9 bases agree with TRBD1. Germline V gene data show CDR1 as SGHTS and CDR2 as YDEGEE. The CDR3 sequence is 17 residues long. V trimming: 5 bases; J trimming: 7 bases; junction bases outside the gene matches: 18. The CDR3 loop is CASRSALQGARSGEAFF. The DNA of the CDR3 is TGTGCCAGCAGATCTGCTCTACAGGGGGCAAGGTCTGGTGAAGCTTTCTTT. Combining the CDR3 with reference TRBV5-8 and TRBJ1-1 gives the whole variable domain EAGVTQSPTHLIKTRGQQATLRCSPISGHTSVYWYQQALGLGLQFLLWYDEGEERNRGNFPPRFSGRQFPNYSSELNVNALELEDSALYLCASRSALQGARSGEAFFGQGTRLTVV.

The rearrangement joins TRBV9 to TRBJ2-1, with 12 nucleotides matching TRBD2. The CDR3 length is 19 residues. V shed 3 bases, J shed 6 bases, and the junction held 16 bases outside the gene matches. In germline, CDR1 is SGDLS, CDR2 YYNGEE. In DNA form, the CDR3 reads TGTGCCAGCAGCGGAAGGACTAGCGGGATGGGAGGGACTACCAATGAGCAGTTCTTC. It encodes CASSGRTSGMGGTTNEQFF.